Below are 16 T cell receptor beta chains sequenced from a single sample in a study of blood T cells in healthy people across ages. For the second PCR, which ran for 7 to 11 cycles, a sample-barcoded 5' primer and a J-beta primer mix were used. Each CDR3 protein is one row after TCRdb ran MiXCR on the 5' RACE reads. The sample holds hundreds of thousands of distinct CDR3 sequences; around 50% are singletons and the top ten take around 25%. Sequencing was carried out using blood. The receptors derive from a man aged 35-49 years in good health.

The V call is TRBV29-1, the J call TRBJ2-7; 9 positions match TRBD2. The germline V gene encodes CDR1 SQVTM and CDR2 ANQGSEA. The CDR3 length is 15 residues. Losses at the gene ends were 6 bases for V and 3 bases for J; bases not matched to a gene: 12. The CDR3 region has the DNA TGCAGCGTCGAACTTAGCGGGAGTCCTCACTACGAGCAGTACTTC. This codes for CSVELSGSPHYEQYF.

This clonotype was detected a few times. The chain is built from TRBV6-6 and TRBJ2-7; D is ambiguous. V shed 6 bases and J shed 2 bases, with 17 bases lying between them. Germline CDR1 reads MNHNY; CDR2 reads SVGAGI (reference sequence). The CDR3 has 15 amino acids. CDR3 residues: CASRSHSVQTYEQYF. The CDR3 nucleotides are TGTGCCAGCAGGAGCCACAGCGTCCAGACCTACGAGCAGTACTTC.

For this clonotype: The junction departs from germline at one end; a sequencing error may be responsible. The V gene is TRBV7-2, the J gene TRBJ2-5; the D gene could be TRBD1 or TRBD2 (5 bases each). The CDR3 contains 12 residues. Germline V CDR1 and CDR2: SGHTA, FQGNSA. The CDR3 sequence is CASGLAWGGQYF. CDR3 in DNA: TGTGCCAGCGGCTTAGCCTGGGGCGGGCAGTACTTC.

The chain carries TRBV5-1 and TRBJ1-2; no firm D call. CDR3 length equals 17 residues. Germline V CDR1 and CDR2: SGHRS, YFSETQ. The V end was cut by 0 bases, the J end by 0 bases, with 15 bases between. CDR3 DNA sequence: TGCGCCAGCAGCTTGGATCGCAGTCTGAGTCCTAACTATGGCTACACCTTC. This gives the protein CASSLDRSLSPNYGYTF.

The chain uses TRBV20-1 and TRBJ1-2; D possibly corresponds to TRBD1 (6 bases). This CDR3 contains 16 residues. From germline, CDR1 is DFQATT and CDR2 SNEGSKA (reference sequence). The V and J ends lost 0 bases and 4 bases respectively, with 18 bases between them. This chain's CDR3 is CSARDRGKPLSYGYTF. Here the CDR3 DNA reads TGCAGTGCTAGAGACAGGGGCAAGCCCCTATCCTATGGCTACACCTTC.

This chain joins TRBV10-2 and TRBJ2-3; weak D call: TRBD1 (6 bases). V lost 11 bases and J lost 6, with 24 bases in between. From germline, CDR1 is WSHSY and CDR2 SAAADI. The CDR3 runs to 15 residues. In DNA form, the CDR3 reads TGCGCCCTGACCCCCGGGACAAAGTCTACTGATACGCAGTATTTT. The encoded protein is CALTPGTKSTDTQYF.

CDR3 amino acids: CSVGYMNTEAFF. CDR3 bases: TGCAGCGTGGGATACATGAACACTGAAGCTTTCTTT. The chain carries TRBV29-1 and TRBJ1-1; the D is unclear. Germline V gene lookup returns CDR1 SQVTM and CDR2 ANQGSEA. The V and J ends lost 6 bases and 0 bases respectively, with 8 bases between them. The length of the CDR3 is 12 residues.

The chain recombines TRBV5-6 with TRBJ2-3; D not certain. This CDR3 has 15 amino acids. Germline V gene data show CDR1 as SGHDT and CDR2 as YYEEEE. The V end lost 1 base, the J end lost 2 bases, and 11 bases lay between the germline ends. The CDR3 DNA is TGTGCCAGCAGCTTGCTAAAAAAATTCACAGATACGCAGTATTTT. Translation: CASSLLKKFTDTQYF.

CDR3 in amino acids: CASSAEATGLQYF. As DNA, the CDR3 is TGTGCCAGCAGCGCAGAGGCAACTGGTCTTCAGTACTTC. The V and J genes are TRBV9 and TRBJ2-5; D is unclear. V was cut by 3 bases and J by 11 bases, with 17 bases left in between. CDR3 length: 13 residues. Germline V lookup: CDR1 SGDLS, CDR2 YYNGEE.

About this clonotype itself: One end of the junction is discordant with germline, which a read error may explain. CDR3 region: CASSQEGNAEATDAQYF. The CDR3 DNA reads as TGCGCCAGCAGCCAAGAGGGGAATGCAGAGGCCACAGATGCGCAGTATTTT. This sequence joins TRBV4-1 and TRBJ2-3; D gene uncertain. This CDR3 comprises 17 residues. The germline CDR1 and CDR2 sequences are MGHRA and YSYEKL.

The table lists this clonotype with a few counts. DNA of the CDR3: TGTGCCAGCAGTCCAAACCTGGTCGTAGATACGCAGTATTTT. The encoded protein is CASSPNLVVDTQYF. This chain connects TRBV12-3 or TRBV12-4 to TRBJ2-3; no clear D gene. This CDR3 comprises 14 residues. Trimming removed 5 bases at V and 5 bases at J, with 14 bases between.

This clonotype appeared a few times. This chain uses TRBV14 with TRBJ2-4; D might be TRBD2 (6 bases). The CDR3 consists of 14 residues. The V end lost 0 bases, the J end lost 4 bases, and 7 bases lay between the germline ends. Looked up from germline, CDR1 is SGHDN and CDR2 is FVKESK. This CDR3 reads CASSQDGLKNIQYF. CDR3 DNA: TGTGCCAGCAGCCAAGATGGACTAAAAAACATTCAGTACTTC.

V and J are TRBV5-1 and TRBJ2-1; TRBD1 matches at 8 bases. CDR3 length equals 15 residues. With 4 bases clipped from V and 6 bases from J, the junction kept 9 bases outside the gene matches. Per germline, CDR1 SGHRS and CDR2 YFSETQ. The CDR3 DNA reads as TGCGCCAGCAGCGTAGGACAGGGTGGGGGCAATGAGCAGTTCTTC. This sequence encodes CASSVGQGGGNEQFF. Full variable domain (missing parts from reference TRBV5-1 and TRBJ2-1): KAGVTQTPRYLIKTRGQQVTLSCSPISGHRSVSWYQQTPGQGLQFLFEYFSETQRNKGNFPGRFSGRQFSNSRSEMNVSTLELGDSALYLCASSVGQGGGNEQFFGPGTRLTVL.

The rearrangement links TRBV12-3 or TRBV12-4 to TRBJ1-4; D call uncertain. Trimming removed 5 bases from V and 7 bases from J, with 5 bases in between. The CDR3 runs 11 residues. CDR3 DNA sequence: TGTGCCAGCAGTGCAGCTGAAAAACTGTTTTTT. It encodes CASSAAEKLFF.

This clonotype was found a few times. V and J are TRBV28 and TRBJ1-2; weak D call: TRBD1 (6 bases). The CDR3 covers 15 residues. CDR1 and CDR2 from the germline V gene are MDHEN and SYDVKM. V dropped 6 bases and J dropped 0 bases, with 14 bases sitting between them. The CDR3 loop reads CASSQPGGTNYGYTF. As DNA, the CDR3 is TGTGCCAGCAGCCAACCCGGGGGCACTAACTATGGCTACACCTTC.

The rearrangement joins TRBV15 to TRBJ2-1; TRBD1 aligns across 9 bases. This CDR3 comprises 16 residues. The germline gives CDR1 LNHNV, CDR2 YYDKDF (reference sequence). The V segment lost 0 bases and the J segment 6 bases; nucleotides outside the gene matches: 6. The chain's CDR3 is CATSRDVGQGSNEQFF. DNA for the CDR3: TGTGCCACCAGCAGAGATGTGGGACAGGGAAGCAATGAGCAGTTCTTC.